These 11 T cell receptor beta chains were all obtained from the same sample, sequenced in a study of T cell changes during pregnancy in multiple sclerosis. Sequencing used immunoSEQ multiplex PCR; TCRdb keeps in-frame clones, though not all of them. The sample holds about 80,000 clones, 90% to 95% seen once. The sequences come from peripheral blood, collected in the second trimester of pregnancy. The receptor set was obtained from a female donor in good health, enrolled as a control in a pregnancy study.

V gene TRBV7-6 combines with J gene TRBJ2-2, with a weak D call TRBD2 (5 bases). The CDR3 has 15 amino acids. CDR1 is SGHVS, CDR2 FNYEAQ, per germline. The V and J ends lost 7 bases and 5 bases respectively, with 17 bases between them. The CDR3: CASTYLGPGTGELFF. The DNA for the CDR3 is TGTGCCAGCACCTACTTGGGCCCGGGGACCGGGGAGCTGTTTTTT.

The chain carries TRBV18 and TRBJ1-5; 9 bases are shared with TRBD1. The germline V gene has CDR1 KGHSH and CDR2 LQKENI. This CDR3 comprises 17 residues. V lost 4 bases, J lost 7 bases, and 14 bases stayed unmatched. The DNA of the CDR3 is TGTGCCAGCTCACGTACAAGCCCGGGACAGGGTAACCAGCCCCAGCATTTT. It encodes CASSRTSPGQGNQPQHF.

V and J are TRBV10-3 and TRBJ2-1, with TRBD2 matching 13 bases. Germline lookup yields CDR1 ENHRY and CDR2 SYGVKD. The CDR3 sequence is 14 residues long. After removal of 4 bases from V and 9 bases from J, the junction contained 3 bases not matched to a gene. CDR3 DNA sequence: TGTGCCATCAGTGGGACTAGCGGGAGCGGTGAGCAGTTCTTC. It encodes CAISGTSGSGEQFF.

The rearrangement uses TRBV28 and TRBJ1-2; D gene unclear. Germline CDR1 and CDR2: MDHEN and SYDVKM. The CDR3 runs 14 residues. V lost 2 bases to trimming and J lost 4 bases, with 11 bases between them. The CDR3 bases are TGTGCCAGCAGTTTAGGGGAGATAGCCTATGGCTACACCTTC. Its protein product is CASSLGEIAYGYTF.

V usage is TRBV2 and J usage is TRBJ2-7; D may be TRBD2 (5 bases). Germline lookup yields CDR1 SNHLY and CDR2 FYNNEI. This CDR3 is 14 amino acids long. With 7 bases removed from V and 3 bases from J, the gap between germline ends came to 16 bases. In DNA form, the CDR3 reads TGTGCCAGCAAACGAGTGGGAGCCGTCTACGAGCAGTACTTC. It encodes CASKRVGAVYEQYF.

The genes are TRBV25-1 and TRBJ1-3, with a weak D call TRBD1 (6 bases). The CDR3 is 17 amino acids. Trimming left V 4 bases short and J 0 bases short, with 16 bases between. Germline V gives CDR1 MGHDK, CDR2 SYGVNS. The CDR3 region is CASSAQGSGYSGNTIYF. In DNA form, the CDR3 reads TGTGCCAGCAGTGCACAGGGAAGCGGTTACTCTGGAAACACCATATATTTT.

The chain links TRBV5-1 to TRBJ1-1; TRBD1 matches at 7 bases. CDR3 length: 15 residues. Losses at the gene ends were 4 bases for V and 5 bases for J; bases not matched to a gene: 11. Germline V gene data show CDR1 as SGHRS and CDR2 as YFSETQ. CDR3: CASSDDRAGRTEAFF. The CDR3 DNA reads as TGCGCCAGCAGCGACGACAGGGCGGGGAGAACTGAAGCTTTCTTT.

The genes are TRBV11-2 and TRBJ1-5; maybe TRBD1 (6 bases). The CDR3 length is 16 residues. Germline CDR1 and CDR2: SGHAT and FQNNGV. V lost 1 base and J lost 3, with 13 bases in between. The CDR3 sequence: CASSLAGGRDNQPQHF. In DNA form, the CDR3 reads TGTGCCAGCAGCTTAGCGGGGGGCCGGGACAATCAGCCCCAGCATTTT.

This clone was detected once. V usage is TRBV19 and J usage is TRBJ1-2; TRBD1 agrees at 10 bases. Germline V gives CDR1 LNHDA, CDR2 SQIVND (reference sequence). Germline trimming cut 2 bases from V and 8 bases from J; bases unmatched to any gene: 8. This CDR3 has 15 residues. CDR3 sequence reads: CASSILKTGGGGYTF. DNA of the CDR3: TGTGCCAGTAGTATACTCAAGACAGGGGGCGGCGGCTACACCTTC.

The chain uses TRBV28 and TRBJ2-1; 8 positions agree with TRBD2. The J segment lost 8 bases and the V segment lost 1 base, leaving 10 bases of the junction unmatched. In germline, CDR1 is MDHEN, CDR2 SYDVKM. This CDR3 has 16 amino acids. The CDR3 nucleotides are TGTGCCAGCAGTTTATTCCCCCGGGAGGGCCGTGATGAGCAGTTCTTC. Translating it yields CASSLFPREGRDEQFF.

This sequence joins TRBV28 and TRBJ2-3; TRBD2 matches 10 bases. Germline CDR1 MDHEN, CDR2 SYDVKM. J gave up 4 bases and V 2 bases, and 6 bases lay outside the gene matches. The CDR3 is 16 amino acids. CDR3 region: CASSLTPSGGSDTQYF. CDR3 sequence (DNA): TGTGCCAGCAGTTTAACCCCTAGCGGGGGATCAGATACGCAGTATTTT.